The 23 T cell receptor beta chains below all came from one sample that was sequenced in a study of blood T cell repertoires in COVID-19 (dated by TCRdb to about 2020). Libraries were built with the immunoSEQ multiplex PCR assay. Drawn from immuneACCESS, this table holds only the in-frame rearrangements with V and J called that TCRdb kept. Clones are partly lost; checked studies trace under half to an unresolved V gene and leave the rest unexplained. In all, the sample holds more than 400,000 clones, and approximately 83% of those were seen once. Of the sample, approximately 3.4% is held by the ten largest clones. Sequencing was done on a sample of peripheral blood. The receptors here all came from a human donor in a cohort sampled during active COVID-19.

The chain recombines TRBV3-1 (or the pseudogene TRBV3-2) with TRBJ2-1; TRBD2 matches 11 bases. The junction had 5 bases not matched to a gene; V was cut back by 1 base and J by 9 bases. CDR3 length: 15 residues. Germline V gives CDR1 LGHDT, CDR2 YNNKEL (reference sequence). The CDR3 is CASSQAPSGRSEQFF. The DNA of the CDR3 is TGTGCCAGCAGCCAAGCCCCTAGCGGGAGGAGTGAGCAGTTCTTC.

The chain has TRBV3-1 (or the pseudogene TRBV3-2) and TRBJ2-3, with 10 bases matching TRBD2. J gave up 2 bases and V 4 bases, and 9 bases lay outside the gene matches. Looked up from germline, CDR1 is LGHDT and CDR2 is YNNKEL (reference sequence). The CDR3 covers 17 residues. This CDR3 reads CASSPAWTSGFTDTQYF. The CDR3 region has the DNA TGTGCCAGCAGCCCCGCCTGGACTAGCGGATTCACAGATACGCAGTATTTT.

The chain recombines TRBV3-1 (or the pseudogene TRBV3-2) with TRBJ2-2, with 9 bases lining up with TRBD1. The V gene end was trimmed by 2 bases and the J gene end by 3 bases; junction bases not matched to a gene: 7. Looked up from germline, CDR1 is LGHDT and CDR2 is YNNKEL (reference sequence). The CDR3 sequence is 17 residues long. CDR3 bases: TGTGCCAGCAGCCAACCCCTCACAGGGGGCGACACCGGGGAGCTGTTTTTT. Its translation is CASSQPLTGGDTGELFF.

The gene calls are TRBV4-2 and TRBJ1-5, with D tentatively TRBD1 (6 bases). The CDR3 sequence is 15 residues long. CDR1 and CDR2 (germline): LGHNA, YNFKEQ. Trimming removed 1 base from V and 1 base from J, with 8 bases in between. The CDR3 sequence is CASSQVQGSNQPQHF. The CDR3 DNA follows: TGTGCCAGCAGCCAAGTCCAGGGGAGCAATCAGCCCCAGCATTTT.

The chain has TRBV12-3 or TRBV12-4 and TRBJ2-5; possible D gene TRBD2, 6 bases. With 7 bases removed from V and 6 bases from J, the gap between germline ends came to 15 bases. CDR3 size: 13 residues. The CDR3 loop is CASTPGGQKTQYF. For the CDR3, the DNA is TGTGCCAGCACCCCCGGGGGTCAAAAGACCCAGTACTTC.

The chain recombines TRBV19 with TRBJ1-2; 7 nucleotides match TRBD1. The CDR3 runs 14 residues. CDR1 is LNHDA, CDR2 SQIVND, per germline (reference sequence). V dropped 5 bases and J dropped 6; count of bases not matched to a gene: 9. CDR3 in DNA: TGTGCCAGTAGTTTAGGACAGGCTCGACATGGCTACACCTTC. Amino acid sequence: CASSLGQARHGYTF.

The V and J genes are TRBV5-4 and TRBJ2-7; 10 nucleotides line up with TRBD1. Germline CDR1 is SGHNT and CDR2 is YYREEE (reference sequence). The CDR3 extends over 14 amino acids. V was pared by 0 bases and J by 7 bases, with 4 bases of the junction left unmatched. CDR3 in amino acids: CASSLGQGAWEQYF. DNA of the CDR3: TGTGCCAGCAGCTTGGGACAGGGGGCTTGGGAGCAGTACTTC.

The chain uses TRBV4-2 and TRBJ2-7, with 11 bases aligning to TRBD2. Germline V gene data show CDR1 as LGHNA and CDR2 as YNFKEQ. The CDR3 extends over 15 amino acids. Trimming at V came to 4 bases and at J to 5 bases, leaving 7 bases not matched to a gene. The DNA of the CDR3 is TGTGCCAGCAGCCCTATAGCGGGAGGGCCTAACGAGCAGTACTTC. This gives the protein CASSPIAGGPNEQYF.

The genes are TRBV4-3 and TRBJ2-3; D may be TRBD2 (6 bases). This CDR3 has 19 amino acids. V was pared by 0 bases and J by 2 bases, with 21 bases between. Germline CDR1 LGHNA, CDR2 YSLEER. The CDR3 region has the DNA TGCGCCAGCAGCCAAGATTGGGCCAGAGCCGGGGGATTCACAGATACGCAGTATTTT. It yields the protein CASSQDWARAGGFTDTQYF.

This chain connects TRBV27 to TRBJ1-3; perhaps TRBD1 as D (6 bases). V dropped 6 bases and J dropped 2 bases, with 11 bases sitting between them. CDR3 length: 14 residues. From germline, CDR1 is MNHEY and CDR2 SMNVEV (reference sequence). In nucleotides, the CDR3 is TGTGCCAGCAGACCACAGGGTGCTGGAAACACCATATATTTT. Residues: CASRPQGAGNTIYF.

This sequence joins TRBV5-1 and TRBJ1-1; TRBD1 is a possible D gene (5 bases). Germline lookup yields CDR1 SGHRS and CDR2 YFSETQ. The CDR3 is 15 residues long. Trimming cost V 0 bases and J 0 bases, with 9 bases left between them. CDR3 in amino acids: CASSLAGSLNTEAFF. The DNA for the CDR3 is TGCGCCAGCAGCTTGGCAGGGTCCCTGAACACTGAAGCTTTCTTT.

This clone was observed once. The chain carries TRBV19 and TRBJ1-5, with D possibly matching TRBD1 (5 bases). The CDR3 is 14 amino acids. The V end lost 3 bases, the J end lost 6 bases, and 12 bases lay between the germline ends. CDR1 is LNHDA and CDR2 is SQIVND in the germline V gene (reference sequence). CDR3 nucleotide sequence: TGTGCCAGTAGTATCTCCAGGGAGGGTCAGCCCCAGCATTTT. This translates into CASSISREGQPQHF.

This clone was counted a single time. The gene calls are TRBV19 and TRBJ1-4; TRBD1 might be the D (5 bases). The germline V gene encodes CDR1 LNHDA and CDR2 SQIVND (reference sequence). The length of the CDR3 is 14 residues. Trimming shortened V by 3 bases and J by 7 bases, and 12 bases separated the two germline ends. The CDR3 coding sequence is TGTGCCAGTAGTATCGCGGGGCTTGGTGAAAAACTGTTTTTT. Translation gives CASSIAGLGEKLFF.

CDR3 DNA: TGTGCCAGCAGCCGGACAGGCGATTGGGCGTATGGAGGCTACGAGCAGTACTTC. Translated, it gives CASSRTGDWAYGGYEQYF. The rearrangement links TRBV13 to TRBJ2-7; 7 bases fit TRBD1. Germline-derived CDR1 and CDR2 are PRHDT and FYEKMQ (reference sequence). There are 18 residues in the CDR3. Unmatched junction bases numbered 19, after V lost 5 bases and J lost 3 bases.

The gene calls are TRBV9 and TRBJ2-1; the D gene is possibly TRBD2 (6 bases). This CDR3 region has 15 residues. The germline CDR1 and CDR2 sequences are SGDLS and YYNGEE. The germline V and J ends were trimmed by 2 bases and 3 bases, with 12 bases remaining between them. This chain's CDR3 is CASSVGGGVYNEQFF. The CDR3 DNA reads as TGTGCCAGCAGCGTTGGGGGAGGTGTCTACAATGAGCAGTTCTTC.

This clone turned up a few times. V is TRBV7-9 and J is TRBJ2-7; 9 positions match TRBD1. The CDR3 consists of 15 residues. V shed 5 bases and J 5 bases; nucleotides not matched to a gene: 10. CDR1 and CDR2 (germline): SEHNR, FQNEAQ (reference sequence). The CDR3 coding sequence is TGTGCCAGCAGCCCTCCCGGGACAGGGATCCACGAGCAGTACTTC. This translates into CASSPPGTGIHEQYF.

This clone was found a few times. The V call is TRBV7-2, the J call TRBJ2-1; D gene uncertain. The germline CDR1 and CDR2 sequences are SGHTA and FQGNSA. V was pared by 5 bases and J by 7 bases, with 12 bases between. The CDR3 totals 13 residues. The CDR3 nucleotides are TGTGCCAGCAGCGTCTCCCAACAAAATGAGCAGTTCTTC. Translating it yields CASSVSQQNEQFF.

This chain connects TRBV11-2 to TRBJ1-6, with 10 bases fitting TRBD1. The CDR3 totals 19 residues. The germline V gene has CDR1 SGHAT and CDR2 FQNNGV. J lost 10 bases, V lost 0 bases, and 15 bases had no gene match. The CDR3 sequence: CASSLDPRGQGGWGSPLHF. The CDR3 DNA follows: TGTGCCAGCAGCTTAGATCCCCGCGGACAGGGGGGTTGGGGCTCACCCCTCCACTTT.

V gene TRBV2 combines with J gene TRBJ2-5, with 7 positions matching TRBD1. Germline trimming cut 5 bases from V and 5 bases from J; bases unmatched to any gene: 11. CDR1 SNHLY and CDR2 FYNNEI come from the germline V gene. The length of the CDR3 is 15 residues. CDR3 protein: CASSNIRGIAETQYF. The DNA for the CDR3 is TGTGCCAGCAGTAATATCAGGGGGATTGCGGAGACCCAGTACTTC.

The chain joins TRBV24-1 to TRBJ2-1; 9 bases match TRBD2. Losses at the gene ends were 5 bases for V and 5 bases for J; bases not matched to a gene: 3. This CDR3 spans 14 amino acids. CDR1 is KGHDR, CDR2 SFDVKD, per germline. The chain's CDR3 is CATSGLAANNEQFF. The CDR3 nucleotides read TGTGCCACCAGTGGACTAGCGGCTAACAATGAGCAGTTCTTC.

This clone was detected only once. The chain links TRBV15 to TRBJ1-5; a weak D match, TRBD1 (6 bases). Germline CDR1 LNHNV, CDR2 YYDKDF (reference sequence). This CDR3 has 16 residues. V was trimmed by 1 base and J by 0 bases, leaving 10 bases between them. The CDR3 sequence: CATSRGRGTSNQPQHF. CDR3 bases: TGTGCCACCAGCAGAGGTAGGGGGACTAGCAATCAGCCCCAGCATTTT. The whole variable domain, remainder taken from reference TRBV15 and TRBJ1-5, is DAMVIQNPRYQVTQFGKPVTLSCSQTLNHNVMYWYQQKSSQAPKLLFHYYDKDFNNEADTPDNFQSRRPNTSFCFLDIRSPGLGDTAMYLCATSRGRGTSNQPQHFGDGTRLSIL.

The genes are TRBV7-3 and TRBJ2-5, with 9 nucleotides matching TRBD2. The CDR3 runs 15 residues. Germline V gene data show CDR1 as SGHTA and CDR2 as FQGTGA. Unmatched junction bases numbered 8, after V lost 4 bases and J lost 5 bases. The CDR3 region has the DNA TGTGCCAGCAGCTCTCCCGGGACTAGCATGGAGACCCAGTACTTC. Translated, it gives CASSSPGTSMETQYF.

The chain joins TRBV30 to TRBJ1-4; tentatively, D is TRBD1 (6 bases). Trimming took 7 bases from V and 1 from J, leaving 19 bases between them. Germline CDR1 and CDR2: GTSNPN and SVGIG (reference sequence). CDR3 size: 16 residues. In DNA form, the CDR3 reads TGTGCCTCCTCCGTAGGGGGGGCTGGAACTAATGAAAAACTGTTTTTT. Its protein is CASSVGGAGTNEKLFF.